The 30 T cell receptor beta chains below were found in one sample sequenced in a study of blood T cell repertoires in COVID-19. Repertoires were generated with immunoSEQ multiplex PCR, while TCRdb's copy carries only in-frame clones and drops some. The sample shows over 150,000 clones, about 86% of them seen only once. Sequenced: peripheral blood. These receptors came from a man aged 50-60 years with active or convalescent COVID-19.

The chain combines TRBV19 with TRBJ1-2; D gene ambiguous. Trimming took 9 bases from V and 1 from J, leaving 9 bases between them. Looked up from germline, CDR1 is LNHDA and CDR2 is SQIVND (reference sequence). This CDR3 spans 12 amino acids. The CDR3 bases are TGTGCCAGCGCCCCGGGTAACTATGGCTACACCTTC. It is translated as CASAPGNYGYTF.

V usage is TRBV5-1 and J usage is TRBJ1-4; 10 bases align to TRBD1. This CDR3 contains 19 residues. Germline CDR1 reads SGHRS; CDR2 reads YFSETQ. V was pared by 6 bases and J by 7 bases, with 21 bases of the junction left unmatched. CDR3 in amino acids: CASKPTMTGGAFGGEKLFF. As DNA, the CDR3 is TGCGCCAGCAAACCAACTATGACAGGGGGCGCGTTCGGTGGTGAAAAACTGTTTTTT. The whole variable domain, remainder taken from reference TRBV5-1 and TRBJ1-4, is KAGVTQTPRYLIKTRGQQVTLSCSPISGHRSVSWYQQTPGQGLQFLFEYFSETQRNKGNFPGRFSGRQFSNSRSEMNVSTLELGDSALYLCASKPTMTGGAFGGEKLFFGSGTQLSVL.

The CDR3 region is CASSLGGGQNQPQHF. In DNA, the CDR3 is TGTGCCAGCAGCTTGGGTGGGGGACAGAATCAGCCCCAGCATTTT. The chain links TRBV5-6 to TRBJ1-5; 7 bases fit TRBD1. This CDR3 is built from 15 residues. Germline loops: CDR1 SGHDT, CDR2 YYEEEE. J lost 4 bases, V lost 0 bases, and 4 bases had no gene match.

The gene calls are TRBV11-3 and TRBJ1-2; TRBD1 matches 11 bases. The germline V gene encodes CDR1 SGHNT and CDR2 YENEEA. V was pared by 1 base and J by 8 bases, with 21 bases of the junction left unmatched. The CDR3 extends over 20 amino acids. CDR3 nucleotides: TGTGCCAGCAGCTTAGTTTTGTTCGGTAGGGACAGGGGGGGGATTAACGGCTACACCTTC. This translates into CASSLVLFGRDRGGINGYTF.

The count of this clone is one. The chain has TRBV14 and TRBJ2-4; TRBD2 agrees at 11 bases. The CDR3 runs 20 residues. Germline-derived CDR1 and CDR2 are SGHDN and FVKESK. V lost 0 bases to trimming and J lost 0 bases; unmatched junction nucleotides: 10. The CDR3 DNA follows: TGTGCCAGCAGCCAAGATTCCCTAGCGGGGGGCCAGTTAGCCAAAAACATTCAGTACTTC. Its translation: CASSQDSLAGGQLAKNIQYF.

The chain has TRBV5-1 and TRBJ2-7, with TRBD1 identical over 11 bases. V lost 9 bases, J lost 6 bases, and 5 bases stayed unmatched. The V gene's germline CDR1 is SGHRS and CDR2 YFSETQ. The CDR3 sequence is 12 residues long. CDR3 sequence reads: CATRTGGGEQYF. CDR3 DNA sequence: TGCGCCACCAGGACAGGGGGCGGCGAGCAGTACTTC.

This rearrangement joins TRBV10-2 to TRBJ1-5; D gene uncertain. Germline CDR1 reads WSHSY; CDR2 reads SAAADI. V lost 0 bases, J lost 9 bases, and 9 bases lay in between. The length of the CDR3 is 13 residues. CDR3 residues: CASSESRDLPQHF. For the CDR3, the DNA is TGCGCCAGCAGTGAGTCGAGGGATTTGCCCCAGCATTTT.

The V and J genes are TRBV6-2 or TRBV6-3 and TRBJ2-1; TRBD2 aligns across 12 bases. The CDR3 covers 15 residues. V trimming: 4 bases; J trimming: 6 bases; junction bases outside the gene matches: 4. CDR1 is MNHEY, CDR2 SVGEGT, per germline. CDR3 DNA sequence: TGTGCCAGCAGTTTCCTAGCGGGGGGGCGCAATGAGCAGTTCTTC. Its protein is CASSFLAGGRNEQFF.

The chain uses TRBV19 and TRBJ1-5; D possibly corresponds to TRBD1 (6 bases). The CDR3 sequence is 15 residues long. Trimming stripped 2 bases from V and 4 bases from J, with 12 bases between. CDR1 is LNHDA and CDR2 is SQIVND in the germline V gene (reference sequence). This CDR3 is CASSIQRGRNQPQHF. In DNA form, the CDR3 reads TGTGCCAGTAGTATACAGCGGGGGCGAAATCAGCCCCAGCATTTT.

This clone has only a few counts. The chain has TRBV5-4 and TRBJ2-5; 9 bases fit TRBD2. The V and J ends lost 1 base and 3 bases, in that order; junction bases with no gene match: 10. The CDR3 is 17 amino acids. The germline V gene encodes CDR1 SGHNT and CDR2 YYREEE (reference sequence). The CDR3: CASSLYAGGPFKETQYF. The CDR3, as DNA: TGTGCCAGCAGCTTGTACGCGGGGGGGCCGTTTAAAGAGACCCAGTACTTC. Full variable domain (remainder filled in from reference TRBV5-4 and TRBJ2-5): ETGVTQSPTHLIKTRGQQVTLRCSSQSGHNTVSWYQQALGQGPQFIFQYYREEENGRGNFPPRFSGLQFPNYSSELNVNALELDDSALYLCASSLYAGGPFKETQYFGPGTRLLVL.

The rearrangement joins TRBV7-9 to TRBJ2-2; D unresolved. The germline V gene encodes CDR1 SEHNR and CDR2 FQNEAQ (reference sequence). This CDR3 region has 13 residues. V lost 5 bases and J lost 1, with 5 bases in between. The CDR3 region is CASSRQNTGELFF. The CDR3 DNA reads TGTGCCAGCAGCCGACAGAACACCGGGGAGCTGTTTTTT.

This clone was counted only a few times. The V gene is TRBV19, the J gene TRBJ1-1, with D perhaps TRBD1 (6 bases). The CDR3 sequence is 12 residues long. V gave up 6 bases and J gave up 3 bases, with 8 bases separating them. Germline assignment: CDR1 LNHDA and CDR2 SQIVND (reference sequence). The CDR3 loop is CASSTGYTEAFF. CDR3 DNA sequence: TGTGCCAGTAGCACAGGGTACACTGAAGCTTTCTTT.

Worth noting for this clone: One junction end disagrees with the germline gene, perhaps due to a read error. This chain joins TRBV6-5 and TRBJ1-2; 7 nucleotides line up with TRBD1. This CDR3 region has 15 residues. Germline loops: CDR1 MNHEY, CDR2 SVGAGI. The CDR3, as DNA: TGTGCCAGCAGTTACTTCACAGGGGCTAATTATGGCTACACCTTC. Translating it yields CASSYFTGANYGYTF.

The chain uses TRBV6-5 and TRBJ1-2; TRBD1 might be the D (5 bases). Germline values: CDR1 MNHEY, CDR2 SVGAGI. This CDR3 has 14 amino acids. V gave up 2 bases and J gave up 4 bases, with 11 bases separating them. The CDR3 nucleotides are TGTGCCAGCAGTTACGCGACAGCAAGCTATGGCTACACCTTC. Residues: CASSYATASYGYTF.

Of note for this clone: A read error may account for a junction end that differs from germline. The chain carries TRBV11-2 and TRBJ2-7, with 9 bases that match TRBD2. The DNA end lines up better with TRBJ2-1; the J call may be wrong. Germline CDR1 and CDR2: SGHAT and FQNNGV. This CDR3 is built from 15 residues. The chain's CDR3 is CASSLETSGHNKQFF. CDR3 nucleotide sequence: TGTGCCAGCAGCTTAGAGACTAGCGGACACAATAAGCAGTTCTTC.

The rearrangement joins TRBV15 to TRBJ1-3; D remains unclear. V lost 3 bases to trimming and J lost 3 bases, with 12 bases between them. From germline, CDR1 is LNHNV and CDR2 YYDKDF (reference sequence). The CDR3 consists of 15 residues. This CDR3 is CATSRSLKDGNTIYF. The DNA for the CDR3 is TGTGCCACCAGCAGGAGCTTAAAAGATGGAAACACCATATATTTT.

This chain links TRBV19 with TRBJ1-1; D may be TRBD1 (5 bases). Germline V CDR1 and CDR2: LNHDA, SQIVND (reference sequence). The CDR3 is made up of 16 amino acids. Trimming took off 3 bases at V and 1 base at J, with 15 bases between the two ends. Written as DNA, the CDR3 is TGTGCCAGTAGTATGGCCTACAGGTTAGAGAACACTGAAGCTTTCTTT. It encodes CASSMAYRLENTEAFF.

This clone has only one observation. V usage is TRBV9 and J usage is TRBJ2-3; 8 bases line up with TRBD2. Looked up from germline, CDR1 is SGDLS and CDR2 is YYNGEE. V gave up 0 bases and J gave up 0 bases; unmatched junction bases: 3. CDR3 length: 16 residues. The CDR3 is CASSVAAGGSTDTQYF. Here the CDR3 DNA reads TGTGCCAGCAGCGTAGCGGCGGGGGGAAGCACAGATACGCAGTATTTT.

The rearrangement links TRBV5-1 to TRBJ2-1, with TRBD2 matching over 8 bases. This CDR3 region has 15 residues. The junction had 1 base not matched to a gene; V was cut back by 2 bases and J by 0 bases. CDR1 is SGHRS, CDR2 YFSETQ, per germline. CDR3 in amino acids: CASSLAGDSYNEQFF. DNA of the CDR3: TGCGCCAGCAGCTTAGCGGGGGACTCCTACAATGAGCAGTTCTTC.

The chain combines TRBV5-1 with TRBJ2-7; 9 bases align to TRBD1. There are 14 residues in the CDR3. Unmatched junction bases numbered 2, after V lost 4 bases and J lost 0 bases. Germline V gene lookup returns CDR1 SGHRS and CDR2 YFSETQ. The CDR3 reads CASSDRGSSYEQYF. CDR3 DNA sequence: TGCGCCAGCAGCGACAGGGGGAGCTCCTACGAGCAGTACTTC.

The chain is built from TRBV10-3 and TRBJ2-7; D is possibly TRBD1 (5 bases). Germline V CDR1 and CDR2: ENHRY, SYGVKD. The CDR3 is made up of 14 amino acids. V gave up 4 bases and J gave up 4 bases, with 14 bases separating them. The CDR3 DNA reads TGTGCCATCAGTGGATCAGGGTCCAAGTACGAGCAGTACTTC. Translated, it gives CAISGSGSKYEQYF.

The chain is built from TRBV19 and TRBJ2-5; 7 positions agree with TRBD2. CDR1 LNHDA and CDR2 SQIVND come from the germline V gene (reference sequence). This CDR3 has 13 amino acids. J was trimmed by 4 bases and V by 7 bases; bases with no gene match: 6. The CDR3 sequence: CASKSAGVETQYF. For the CDR3, the DNA is TGTGCCAGTAAGTCGGCGGGAGTAGAGACCCAGTACTTC. The full variable domain, in which reference TRBV19 and TRBJ2-5 provide the parts outside the CDR3, is DGGITQSPKYLFRKEGQNVTLSCEQNLNHDAMYWYRQDPGQGLRLIYYSQIVNDFQKGDIAEGYSVSREKKESFPLTVTSAQKNPTAFYLCASKSAGVETQYFGPGTRLLVL.

The CDR3 nucleotides read TGTGCCAGCCCCTTCCCCATGGGGACAGGGAAGAGGCCCCTCCACTTT. As protein: CASPFPMGTGKRPLHF. The chain uses TRBV7-2 and TRBJ1-6; the match to TRBD1 covers 9 bases. Trimming took 8 bases from V and 13 from J; bases not matched to a gene: 18. This CDR3 has 16 amino acids. Per germline, CDR1 SGHTA and CDR2 FQGNSA.

This clone was recorded only once. The V call is TRBV11-2, the J call TRBJ2-4; 8 nucleotides agree with TRBD1. The CDR3 sequence is 14 residues long. The germline V gene has CDR1 SGHAT and CDR2 FQNNGV. With 5 bases clipped from V and 5 bases from J, the junction kept 5 bases outside the gene matches. CDR3 amino acids: CASSVRQGQNIQYF. CDR3 in DNA: TGTGCCAGCAGCGTCCGACAGGGGCAAAACATTCAGTACTTC.

This chain uses TRBV19 with TRBJ1-1, with 8 bases identical to TRBD1. V lost 4 bases, J lost 3 bases, and 1 base stayed unmatched. Germline V gene sequence: CDR1 LNHDA, CDR2 SQIVND (reference sequence). The CDR3 has 13 amino acids. CDR3: CASSTTGDTEAFF. Written as DNA, the CDR3 is TGTGCCAGTAGTACGACAGGGGACACTGAAGCTTTCTTT.

This chain links TRBV4-3 with TRBJ1-6; TRBD1 aligns across 8 bases. V trimming: 4 bases; J trimming: 10 bases; junction bases outside the gene matches: 6. In germline, CDR1 is LGHNA, CDR2 YSLEER. CDR3 size: 14 residues. The CDR3 region has the DNA TGCGCCAGCAGCCGGGACAGGCAACGATCACCCCTCCACTTT. Protein sequence: CASSRDRQRSPLHF.

This clone was seen a few times. The chain couples TRBV18 to TRBJ2-1; 8 bases are shared with TRBD1. Germline lookup yields CDR1 KGHSH and CDR2 LQKENI. V lost 3 bases, J lost 3 bases, and 4 bases stayed unmatched. The CDR3 spans 15 residues. CDR3 region: CASSPGTGDYNEQFF. DNA for the CDR3: TGTGCCAGCTCACCTGGGACAGGCGACTACAATGAGCAGTTCTTC.

This chain connects TRBV7-9 to TRBJ2-2; perhaps TRBD2 as D (5 bases). The germline gives CDR1 SEHNR, CDR2 FQNEAQ (reference sequence). The CDR3 is 16 residues long. The V end lost 4 bases, the J end lost 3 bases, and 15 bases lay between the germline ends. The CDR3 DNA follows: TGTGCCAGCAGCTCTCCCGATGGGAGCCACACCGGGGAGCTGTTTTTT. Translation: CASSSPDGSHTGELFF.

V and J are TRBV24-1 and TRBJ2-5, with unresolved D. The CDR3 totals 13 residues. V dropped 5 bases and J dropped 4 bases, with 10 bases sitting between them. Germline loops: CDR1 KGHDR, CDR2 SFDVKD. In nucleotides, the CDR3 is TGTGCCACCAGTGCTTATCCGGGAGAGACCCAGTACTTC. Amino acid sequence: CATSAYPGETQYF.

The V call is TRBV6-2 or TRBV6-3, the J call TRBJ2-1, with TRBD2 matching 12 bases. J was trimmed by 7 bases and V by 0 bases; bases with no gene match: 10. CDR1 is MNHEY, CDR2 SVGEGT, per germline. CDR3 size: 18 residues. This chain's CDR3 is CASSYSWASGRAGNEQFF. DNA of the CDR3: TGTGCCAGCAGTTACTCGTGGGCTAGCGGGAGGGCCGGGAATGAGCAGTTCTTC.